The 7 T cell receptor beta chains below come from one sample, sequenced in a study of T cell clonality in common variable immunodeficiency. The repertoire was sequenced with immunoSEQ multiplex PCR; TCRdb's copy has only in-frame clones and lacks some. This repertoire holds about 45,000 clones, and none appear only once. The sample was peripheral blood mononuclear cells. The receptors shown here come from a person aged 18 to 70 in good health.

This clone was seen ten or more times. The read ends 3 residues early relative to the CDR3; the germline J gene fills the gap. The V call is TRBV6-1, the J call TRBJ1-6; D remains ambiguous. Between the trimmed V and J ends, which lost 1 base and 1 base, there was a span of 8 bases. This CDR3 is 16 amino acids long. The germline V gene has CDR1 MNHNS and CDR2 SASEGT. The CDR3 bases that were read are TGTGCCAGCAGTGAAGAGGTGATGTCCTATAATTCACCC. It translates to CASSEEVMSYNSP. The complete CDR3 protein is CASSEEVMSYNSPLHF.

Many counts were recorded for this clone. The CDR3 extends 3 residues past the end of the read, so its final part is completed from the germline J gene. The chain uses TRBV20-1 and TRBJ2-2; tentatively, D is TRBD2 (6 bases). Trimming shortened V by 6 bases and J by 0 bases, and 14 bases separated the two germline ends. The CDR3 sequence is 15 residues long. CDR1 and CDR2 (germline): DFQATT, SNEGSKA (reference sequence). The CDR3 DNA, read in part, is TGCAGTGCCAGCCGGGACTTATCGAACACCGGGGAG. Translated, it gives CSASRDLSNTGE. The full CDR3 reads CSASRDLSNTGELFF.

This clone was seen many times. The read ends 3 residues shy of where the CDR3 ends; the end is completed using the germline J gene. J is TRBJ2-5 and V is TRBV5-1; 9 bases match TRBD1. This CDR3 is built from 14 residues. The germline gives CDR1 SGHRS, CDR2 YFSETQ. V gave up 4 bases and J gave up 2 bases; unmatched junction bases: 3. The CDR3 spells CASSRDRVQETQYF. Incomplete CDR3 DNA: TGCGCCAGCAGCCGGGACAGGGTGCAAGAGACC.

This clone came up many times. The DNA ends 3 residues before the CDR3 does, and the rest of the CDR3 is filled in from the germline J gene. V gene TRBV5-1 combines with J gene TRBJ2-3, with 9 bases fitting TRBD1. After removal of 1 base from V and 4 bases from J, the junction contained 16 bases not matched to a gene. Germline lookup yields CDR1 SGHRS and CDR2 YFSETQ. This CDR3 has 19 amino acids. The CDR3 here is CASSLLIIGGQGFADTQYF. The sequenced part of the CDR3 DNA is TGCGCCAGCAGCTTGCTAATTATCGGCGGACAGGGGTTTGCAGATACG.

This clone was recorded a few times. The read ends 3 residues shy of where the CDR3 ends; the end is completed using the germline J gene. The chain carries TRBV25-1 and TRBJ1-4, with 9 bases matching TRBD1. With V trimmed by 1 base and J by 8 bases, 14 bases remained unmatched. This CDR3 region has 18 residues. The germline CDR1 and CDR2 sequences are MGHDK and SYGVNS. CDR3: CASSELGATQGAREKLFF. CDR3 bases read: TGTGCCAGCAGTGAATTGGGCGCCACACAGGGGGCGAGGGAAAAA.

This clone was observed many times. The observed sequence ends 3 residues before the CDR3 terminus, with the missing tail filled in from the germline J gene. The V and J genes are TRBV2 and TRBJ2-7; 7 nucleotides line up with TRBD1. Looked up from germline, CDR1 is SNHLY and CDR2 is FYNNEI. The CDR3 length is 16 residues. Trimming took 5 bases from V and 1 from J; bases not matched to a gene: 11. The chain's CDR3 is CASSPWGQGVSYEQYF. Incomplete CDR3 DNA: TGTGCCAGCAGTCCGTGGGGCCAGGGGGTATCCTACGAG.

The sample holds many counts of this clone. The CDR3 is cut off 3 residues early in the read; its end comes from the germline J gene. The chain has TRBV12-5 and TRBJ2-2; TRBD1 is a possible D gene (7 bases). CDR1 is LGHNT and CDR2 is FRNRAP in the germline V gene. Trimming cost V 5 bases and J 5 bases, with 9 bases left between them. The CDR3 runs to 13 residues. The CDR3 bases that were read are TGTGCTAGTGGTGCAGGGGGGACCGGGGAG. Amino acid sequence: CASGAGGTGE. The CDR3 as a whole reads CASGAGGTGELFF. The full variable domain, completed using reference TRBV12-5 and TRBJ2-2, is DARVTQTPRHKVTEMGQEVTMRCQPILGHNTVFWYRQTMMQGLELLAYFRNRAPLDDSGMPKDRFSAEMPDATLATLKIQPSEPRDSAVYFCASGAGGTGELFFGEGSRLTVL.